This T cell receptor (beta chain) appears in the sequencing data of a study of T cells after yellow fever vaccination. Study in general: Preparing low-cell-number fractions relied on SMART-Seq v4 Ultra Low Input.

Study results and caveats: Contamination of FACS-sorted repertoires by abundant clonotypes from the bulk population could occur. A large majority of primary-vaccination clones showed up again after the booster (approximately 96% CD4, around 90% CD8).

They built TCR cDNA with 5'RACE template switching, a step that put in a universal primer site and UMIs. MiXCR, run by TCRdb on the 5' RACE reads, gives a single entry per CDR3 protein. Among 300,000 or so distinct CDR3 sequences listed, around 6.8% were seen once. Comment on this clonotype: Antigen: not known.

CDR1 and CDR2 from the germline V gene are MDHEN and SYDVKM. The CDR3 sequence is 11 residues long. V lost 6 bases to trimming and J lost 4 bases, with 1 base between them. The chain couples TRBV28 to TRBJ1-6; unclear D gene. This sequence was found in a man in his late teens or twenties who received the YFV17D yellow fever vaccine. Here the sequenced sample was PBMCs, taken approximately 47 days after the first yellow fever vaccination. The CDR3 reads CASRYNSPLHF. CDR3 coding DNA: TGTGCCAGCAGGTATAATTCACCCCTCCACTTT. Full variable domain (remainder filled in from reference TRBV28 and TRBJ1-6): DVKVTQSSRYLVKRTGEKVFLECVQDMDHENMFWYRQDPGLGLRLIYFSYDVKMKEKGDIPEGYSVSREKKERFSLILESASTNQTSMYLCASRYNSPLHFGNGTRLTVT.